This TCR beta chain originates from a study of radiotherapy plus CTLA-4 blockade in lung cancer. Deletions cut 4 bases from V and 8 bases from J, with 6 bases between. The germline gives CDR1 KGHSH, CDR2 LQKENI. This CDR3 is built from 11 residues. Using immunoSEQ multiplex PCR, the repertoire was profiled, and TCRdb retains in-frame clones only, with some absent. Of about 87,000 clones in the sample, around 86% were seen once. General observations from the study: Following radiotherapy plus ipilimumab, tumor-derived TCR clones expanded in the blood. Early blood T cell clone dynamics, with interferon-beta, were reported to best predict response.

For this clone: Its antigen remains unknown.

This TCR was sampled from a human donor with non-small cell lung cancer that progressed on radiotherapy plus ipilimumab. The J gene is TRBJ1-3, the V gene TRBV18; D not resolved. This specimen consisted of peripheral blood, obtained from a patient treated with radiotherapy plus ipilimumab. The CDR3 DNA reads TGTGCCAGCTCACGGAGCGACACCATATATTTT. Encoded protein: CASSRSDTIYF.